A single TCR beta chain is shown here with its context. Method: immunoSEQ multiplex PCR; TCRdb's copy keeps in-frame clones and lacks some. The data hold about 150,000 clones, with around 86% observed a single time. These data come from a study of blood T cell repertoires in COVID-19. The V and J ends lost 7 bases and 4 bases, in that order; junction bases with no gene match: 10. This CDR3 has 15 residues. Germline CDR1 reads SNHLY; CDR2 reads FYNNEI. The chain uses TRBV2 and TRBJ1-5; 7 nucleotides line up with TRBD1. The clonotype originates from a man between 70 and 80 years old with acute or convalescent COVID-19. The sequenced sample was peripheral blood. CDR3 protein: CASTPGTARNQPQHF. The CDR3 region has the DNA TGTGCCAGCACCCCCGGGACAGCGAGGAATCAGCCCCAGCATTTT.